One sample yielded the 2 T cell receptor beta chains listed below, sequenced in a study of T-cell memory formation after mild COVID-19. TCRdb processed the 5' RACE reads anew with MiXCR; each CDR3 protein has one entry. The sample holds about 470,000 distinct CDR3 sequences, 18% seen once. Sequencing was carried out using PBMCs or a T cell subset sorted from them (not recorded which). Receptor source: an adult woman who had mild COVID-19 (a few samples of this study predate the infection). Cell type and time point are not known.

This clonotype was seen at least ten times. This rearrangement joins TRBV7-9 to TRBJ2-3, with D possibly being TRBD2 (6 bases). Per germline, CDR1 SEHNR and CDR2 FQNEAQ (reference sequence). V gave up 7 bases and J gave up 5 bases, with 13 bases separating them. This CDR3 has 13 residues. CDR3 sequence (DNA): TGTGCCAGCACCCACCTGCGGGGAGATACGCAGTATTTT. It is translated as CASTHLRGDTQYF.

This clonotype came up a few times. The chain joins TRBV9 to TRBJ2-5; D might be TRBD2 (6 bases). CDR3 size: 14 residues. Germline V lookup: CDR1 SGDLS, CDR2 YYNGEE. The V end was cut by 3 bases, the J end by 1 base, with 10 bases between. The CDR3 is CASSAGGGQETQYF. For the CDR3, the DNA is TGTGCCAGCAGCGCCGGGGGAGGCCAAGAGACCCAGTACTTC.